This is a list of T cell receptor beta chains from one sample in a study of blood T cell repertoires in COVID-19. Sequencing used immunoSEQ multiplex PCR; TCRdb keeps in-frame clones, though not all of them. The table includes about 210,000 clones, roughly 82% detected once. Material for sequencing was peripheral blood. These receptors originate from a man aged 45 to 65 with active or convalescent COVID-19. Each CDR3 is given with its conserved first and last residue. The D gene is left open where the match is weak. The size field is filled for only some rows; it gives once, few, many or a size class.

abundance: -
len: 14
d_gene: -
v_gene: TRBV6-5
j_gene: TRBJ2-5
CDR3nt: TGTGCCAGCAGGAATTCACAGGGAAGGGAGACCCAGTACTTC
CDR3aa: CASRNSQGRETQYF

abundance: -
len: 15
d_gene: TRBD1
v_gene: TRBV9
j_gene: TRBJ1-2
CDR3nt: TGTGCCAGCAGCCTTGACAGGGGGCTGCGGTATGGCTACACCTTC
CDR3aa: CASSLDRGLRYGYTF

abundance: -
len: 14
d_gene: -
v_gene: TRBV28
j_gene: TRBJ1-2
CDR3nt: TGTGCCAGCAGTTCCTCTGGAGGGAACTATGGCTACACCTTC
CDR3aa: CASSSSGGNYGYTF

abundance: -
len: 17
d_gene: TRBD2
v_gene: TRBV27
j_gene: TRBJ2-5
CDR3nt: TGTGCCAGCAGTTTATCGGTGATAGCGGGTATGGGAGAGACCCAGTACTTC
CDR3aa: CASSLSVIAGMGETQYF

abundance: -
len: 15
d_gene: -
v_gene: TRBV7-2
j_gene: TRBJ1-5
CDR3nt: TGTGCCAGCAGCCCCACGGGAGGGGGCAATCAGCCCCAGCATTTT
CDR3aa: CASSPTGGGNQPQHF

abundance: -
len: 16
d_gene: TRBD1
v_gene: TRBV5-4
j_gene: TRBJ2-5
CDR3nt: TGTGCCAGCAGCTTAGATAGGGGGCGAATCCAGGAGACCCAGTACTTC
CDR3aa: CASSLDRGRIQETQYF

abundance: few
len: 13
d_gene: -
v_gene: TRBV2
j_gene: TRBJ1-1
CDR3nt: TGTGCCAGCAGTGTTGAGGGGAGGACTGAAGCTTTCTTT
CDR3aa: CASSVEGRTEAFF

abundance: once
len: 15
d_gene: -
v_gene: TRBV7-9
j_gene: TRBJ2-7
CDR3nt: TGTGCCAGCAGTAAACCGGGACTCACCTCCTACGAGCAGTACTTC
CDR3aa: CASSKPGLTSYEQYF

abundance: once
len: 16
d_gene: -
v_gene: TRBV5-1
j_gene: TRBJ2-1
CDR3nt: TGCGCCAGCAGCTTGTTAGGGGGACCGACCTACAATGAGCAGTTCTTC
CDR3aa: CASSLLGGPTYNEQFF

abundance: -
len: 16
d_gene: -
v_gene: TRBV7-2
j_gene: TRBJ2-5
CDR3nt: TGTGCCAGCAGCCCCCTCCCCAGGGGCAGGCAAGAGACCCAGTACTTC
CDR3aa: CASSPLPRGRQETQYF

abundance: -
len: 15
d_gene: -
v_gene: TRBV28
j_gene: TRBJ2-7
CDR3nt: TGTGCCAGCAGTCGACGGAGGGCTATCGGCCACGAGCAGTACTTC
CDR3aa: CASSRRRAIGHEQYF

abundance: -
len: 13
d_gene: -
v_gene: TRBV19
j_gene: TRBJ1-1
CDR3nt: TGTGCCAGTAGTATAGGCTTACTCACTGAAGCTTTCTTT
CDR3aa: CASSIGLLTEAFF

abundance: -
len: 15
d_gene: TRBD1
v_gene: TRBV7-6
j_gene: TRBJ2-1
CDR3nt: TGTGCCAGCAGCTATGACAGGGGGCCCTACAATGAGCAGTTCTTC
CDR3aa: CASSYDRGPYNEQFF

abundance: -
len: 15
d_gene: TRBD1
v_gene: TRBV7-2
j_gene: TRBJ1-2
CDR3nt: TGTGCCAGCAGCTTAGCCCCGGACAGGGGCTATGGCTACACCTTC
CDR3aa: CASSLAPDRGYGYTF

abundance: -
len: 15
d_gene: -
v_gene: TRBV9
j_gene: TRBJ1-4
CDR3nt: TGTGCCAGCAGCCTTGCGGGGGGCTCTAATGAAAAACTGTTTTTT
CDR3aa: CASSLAGGSNEKLFF

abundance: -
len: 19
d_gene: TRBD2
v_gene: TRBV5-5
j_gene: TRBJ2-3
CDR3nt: TGTGCCAGCAGGGAACAGGGAGTTAGGACTAGCGGAGAAACAGATACGCAGTATTTT
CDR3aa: CASREQGVRTSGETDTQYF

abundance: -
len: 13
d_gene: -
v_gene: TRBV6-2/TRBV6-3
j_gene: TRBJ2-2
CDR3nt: TGTGCCAGCAGTCCAGGGTACACCGGGGAGCTGTTTTTT
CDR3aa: CASSPGYTGELFF

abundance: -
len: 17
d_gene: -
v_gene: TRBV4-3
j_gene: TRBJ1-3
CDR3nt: TGCGCCAGCAGCCAAGATGGCCAGGGCCGCTCTGGAAACACCATATATTTT
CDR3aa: CASSQDGQGRSGNTIYF

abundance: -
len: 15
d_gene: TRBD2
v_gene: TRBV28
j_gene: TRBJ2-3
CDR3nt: TGTGCCAGCAGACTAGCGGGGGCCGGCACAGATACGCAGTATTTT
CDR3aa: CASRLAGAGTDTQYF

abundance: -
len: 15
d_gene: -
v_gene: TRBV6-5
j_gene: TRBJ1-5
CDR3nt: TGTGCCAGCAGTTACGGAGCGACTAGCAATCAGCCCCAGCATTTT
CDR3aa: CASSYGATSNQPQHF

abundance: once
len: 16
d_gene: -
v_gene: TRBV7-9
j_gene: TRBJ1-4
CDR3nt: TGTGCCAGCAGCTTAGCAGACTCTACAACTAATGAAAAACTGTTTTTT
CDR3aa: CASSLADSTTNEKLFF

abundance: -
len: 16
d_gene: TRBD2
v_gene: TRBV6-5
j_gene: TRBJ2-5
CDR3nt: TGTGCCAGCAGTTACCCCAGAGCGGGGGGCCAAGAGACCCAGTACTTC
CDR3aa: CASSYPRAGGQETQYF

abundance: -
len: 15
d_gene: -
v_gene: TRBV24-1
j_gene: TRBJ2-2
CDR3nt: TGTGCCACCAGTGATCACAGGAGGGGCACCGGGGAGCTGTTTTTT
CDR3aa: CATSDHRRGTGELFF

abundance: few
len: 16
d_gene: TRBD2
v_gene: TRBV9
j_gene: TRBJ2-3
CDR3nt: TGTGCCAGCAGCCCCCTTAGCGGGGGATCCACAGATACGCAGTATTTT
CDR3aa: CASSPLSGGSTDTQYF

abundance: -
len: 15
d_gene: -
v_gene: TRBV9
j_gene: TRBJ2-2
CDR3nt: TGTGCGTTGGGGACGCGGGGCTGTCGACACCGGGGAGCTGTTTTT
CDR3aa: CALGTRGCRHRGAVF

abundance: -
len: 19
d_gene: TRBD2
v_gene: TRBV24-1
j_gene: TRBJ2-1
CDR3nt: TGTGCCACCAGTGACCAGTCCGGGACTAGCGGGAGCTCCTACAATGAGCAGTTCTTC
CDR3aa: CATSDQSGTSGSSYNEQFF

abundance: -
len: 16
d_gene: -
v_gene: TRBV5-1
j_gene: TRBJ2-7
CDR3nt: TGCGCCAGCAGCTTGGCCGTGGGCTTGTACTCCTACGAGCAGTACTTC
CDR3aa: CASSLAVGLYSYEQYF

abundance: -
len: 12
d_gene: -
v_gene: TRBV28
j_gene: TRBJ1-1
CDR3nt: TGTGCCAGCACCATAGGGGTCACTGAAGCTTTCTTT
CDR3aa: CASTIGVTEAFF

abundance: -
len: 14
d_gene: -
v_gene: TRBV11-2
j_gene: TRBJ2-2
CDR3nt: TGTGCCAGCAGCTTGCAGGGGAACACCGGGGAGCTGTTTTTT
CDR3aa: CASSLQGNTGELFF

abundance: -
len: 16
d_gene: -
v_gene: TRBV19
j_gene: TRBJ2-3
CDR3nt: TGTGCCAGTAGTATCGGCCACTGGGACTTCACAGATACGCAGTATTTT
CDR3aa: CASSIGHWDFTDTQYF

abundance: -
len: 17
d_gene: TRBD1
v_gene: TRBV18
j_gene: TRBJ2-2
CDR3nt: TGTGCCAGCTCACTGAAGGGACAGATCGCGAACACCGGGGAGCTGTTTTTT
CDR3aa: CASSLKGQIANTGELFF

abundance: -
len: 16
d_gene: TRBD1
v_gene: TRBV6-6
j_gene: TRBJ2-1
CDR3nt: TGTGCCAGCAGTTACCCGGGACAGGGGGATCACAATGAGCAGTTCTTC
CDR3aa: CASSYPGQGDHNEQFF

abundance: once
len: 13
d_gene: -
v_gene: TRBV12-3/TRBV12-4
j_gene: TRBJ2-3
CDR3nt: TGTGCCAGCAGTCGGGAAGGGAGAGATACGCAGTATTTT
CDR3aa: CASSREGRDTQYF

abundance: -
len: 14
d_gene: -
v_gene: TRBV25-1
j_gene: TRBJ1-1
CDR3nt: TGTGCCAGCAGCAAGGACAGTTACAACACTGAAGCTTTCTTT
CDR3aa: CASSKDSYNTEAFF

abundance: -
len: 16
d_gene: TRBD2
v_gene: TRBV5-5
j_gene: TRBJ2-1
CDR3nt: TGTGCCAGCAGCTCGGGACTAGCGGTATCCTACAATGAGCAGTTCTTC
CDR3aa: CASSSGLAVSYNEQFF

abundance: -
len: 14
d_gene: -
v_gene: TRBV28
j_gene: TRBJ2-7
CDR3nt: TGTGCCAGCAGGGTAACAGGGAGCTCCTACGAGCAGTACTTC
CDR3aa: CASRVTGSSYEQYF

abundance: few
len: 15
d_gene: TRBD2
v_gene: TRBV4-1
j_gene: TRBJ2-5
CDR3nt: TGCGCCAGCAGTCAGGGACTAGCGGGAGTTGAGACCCAGTACTTC
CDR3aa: CASSQGLAGVETQYF

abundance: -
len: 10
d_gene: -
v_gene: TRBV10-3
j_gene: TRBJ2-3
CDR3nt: TGTGCCTCAGGGGCAGATACGCAGTATTTT
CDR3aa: CASGADTQYF

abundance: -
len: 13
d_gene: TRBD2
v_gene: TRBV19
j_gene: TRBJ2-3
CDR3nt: TGTGCCAGTAGTATAGACGGGACTAGTACGCAGTATTTT
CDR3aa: CASSIDGTSTQYF

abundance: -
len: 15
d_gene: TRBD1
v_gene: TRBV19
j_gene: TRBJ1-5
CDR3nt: TGTGCCAGTAGTGTCGGACAGGGGGCAAGTCAGCCCCAGCATTTT
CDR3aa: CASSVGQGASQPQHF

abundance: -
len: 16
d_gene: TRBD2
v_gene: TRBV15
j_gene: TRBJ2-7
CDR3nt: TGTGCCACCAGCAGAGGCAGGACTAGCGTAGCATACGAGCAGTACTTC
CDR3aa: CATSRGRTSVAYEQYF

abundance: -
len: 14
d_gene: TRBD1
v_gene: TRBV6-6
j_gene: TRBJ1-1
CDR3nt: TGTGCCAGTGAAAGGGAGGGGGACAGGGGCGAGGCTTTCTTT
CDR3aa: CASEREGDRGEAFF